Listed here are 2 T cell receptor beta chains from one sample, sequenced in a study of cytomegalovirus exposure and HLA in healthy donors. Use of 60 Vbeta and 13 Jbeta primers characterized the PCR. Profiling relied on immunoSEQ multiplex PCR, and the TCRdb table lists in-frame clones only, not all of them. Of tens of thousands of clones listed, 65% to 75% are singletons. Sequencing was carried out using PBMCs. The receptors derive from a man aged 25-45 years in good health and CMV-seronegative.

The chain is built from TRBV16 and TRBJ2-5; D gene uncertain. V lost 4 bases and J lost 4, with 7 bases in between. CDR3 length: 12 amino acids. CDR1 and CDR2 (germline): KGHSY, FQNENV. The CDR3 nucleotides are TGTGCCAGCAGCCCCGTCGGAGAGACCCAGTACTTC. Translating gives CASSPVGETQYF.

The genes are TRBV4-2 and TRBJ2-2, with TRBD2 identical over 10 bases. Germline trimming cut 4 bases from V and 5 bases from J; bases unmatched to any gene: 7. Germline CDR1 reads LGHNA; CDR2 reads YNFKEQ. The length of the CDR3 is 16 residues. The CDR3 spells CASSPLSGRETGELFF. The CDR3 DNA sequence: TGTGCCAGCAGCCCCCTCAGCGGGAGGGAAACCGGGGAGCTGTTTTTT.